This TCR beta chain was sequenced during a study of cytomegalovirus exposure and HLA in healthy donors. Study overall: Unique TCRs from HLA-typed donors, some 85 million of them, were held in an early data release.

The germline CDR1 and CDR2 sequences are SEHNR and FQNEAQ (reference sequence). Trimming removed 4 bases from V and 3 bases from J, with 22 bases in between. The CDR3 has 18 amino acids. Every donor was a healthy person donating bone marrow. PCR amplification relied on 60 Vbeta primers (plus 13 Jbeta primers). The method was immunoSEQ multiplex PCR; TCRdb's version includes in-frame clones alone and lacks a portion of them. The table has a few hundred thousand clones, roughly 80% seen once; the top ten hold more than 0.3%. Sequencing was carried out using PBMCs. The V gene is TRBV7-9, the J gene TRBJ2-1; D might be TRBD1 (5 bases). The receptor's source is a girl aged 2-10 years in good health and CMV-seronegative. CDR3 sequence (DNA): TGTGCCAGCAGCTCCCTTTTAGGGCTGGGGCTCTACTACAATGAGCAGTTCTTC. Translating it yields CASSSLLGLGLYYNEQFF.